This T cell receptor beta chain comes out of a study of human T cells and chemical hapten exposure. Treatment of the sample: therapeutic diphenylcyclopropenone sensitization with weekly scalp DPC. In every case, blood was obtained before the patch test was applied. RNA extraction used unfractionated whole blood as the source of total RNA. The CDR3 contains 16 residues. V shed 0 bases and J shed 7 bases, with 15 bases lying between them. This clonotype was detected a few times. The library attached unique molecular identifiers to individual cDNA molecules. TCRdb ran MiXCR on the reads and lists one entry per CDR3 protein. Here the sample spans 3,500 to 4,500 distinct CDR3 sequences, 49% being singletons.

The sample in question was whole blood, obtained before DPC sensitization or 2, 6, or about 24 weeks after (not recorded which). The source is an adult with alopecia areata. Some clones in this sample may be carry-over from other donors' samples. This table probably holds off-target reads from a library built for another chain. The V gene is TRBV12-3 or TRBV12-4, the J gene TRBJ2-2; D might be TRBD1 (5 bases). CDR3 in DNA: TGTGCCAGCAGTTTAGCGCCGACACGCAGGGACGGGGAGCTGTTTTTT. Translation: CASSLAPTRRDGELFF.